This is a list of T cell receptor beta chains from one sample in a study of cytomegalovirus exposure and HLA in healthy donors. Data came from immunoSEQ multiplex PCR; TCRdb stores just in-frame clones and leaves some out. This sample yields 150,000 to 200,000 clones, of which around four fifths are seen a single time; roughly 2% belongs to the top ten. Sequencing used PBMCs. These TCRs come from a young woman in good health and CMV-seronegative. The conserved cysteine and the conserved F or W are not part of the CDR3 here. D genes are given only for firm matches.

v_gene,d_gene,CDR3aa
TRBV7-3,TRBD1,ASSSTGAYTEAF
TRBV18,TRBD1,ASSPGTGPTTGYT
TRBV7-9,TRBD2,ASSSPRTSGINNEQF
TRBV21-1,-,ASLGGRAGVGYNEQF
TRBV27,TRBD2,ASSLIPGRYEQY
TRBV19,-,ASSWTGRYEQY
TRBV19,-,ASSIGWTEAF
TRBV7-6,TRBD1,ASSLHSGTGGIEQY
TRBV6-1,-,ASSPGGDYGYT
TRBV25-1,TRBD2,ASSEWAGGWETQY
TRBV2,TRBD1,ASSGQGVPNEKLF
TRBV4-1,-,ASSQDGPGVGRTEAF
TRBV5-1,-,ASSLDPPGTEAF
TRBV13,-,ASSLAPGAGYEQY
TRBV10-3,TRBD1,AISSTGGGEQY
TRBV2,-,ASTRSRTGYEQY
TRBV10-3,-,AISGVNYGYT
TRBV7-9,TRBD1,ASTTGGPNQPQH
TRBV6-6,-,ASSYSRAGDGNTIY
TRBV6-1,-,ASSELPEGNTEAF
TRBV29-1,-,SAGAGGSEKLF